The rows below give T cell receptor beta chains drawn from one sample of a study of T cell clones after liver transplantation. Clones were sequenced by immunoSEQ multiplex PCR, and TCRdb holds only the in-frame ones, with some missing. The profile shows some 16,000 clones, around 81% of them singletons. The sequenced sample was CD8+ T cells from blood, obtained about 50 months after liver transplant. The receptor source for this set is a human patient who received a liver transplant. Part of the T cells may come from the graft donor. CDR3s include the opening cysteine and the closing phenylalanine or tryptophan. Each record gives: J gene, V gene, clone size, D gene, CDR3 protein, CDR3 DNA. The D gene is left open where the match is weak. Only some rows state a clone size, as once, few, many or a class for expanded clones.

J gene: TRBJ1-2; V gene: TRBV7-9; clone size: -; D gene: -; CDR3 protein: CASSSSYGYTF; CDR3 DNA: TGTGCCAGCAGCTCATCATATGGCTACACCTTC
J gene: TRBJ2-5; V gene: TRBV4-1; clone size: -; D gene: -; CDR3 protein: CASSRTWAGRSPQETQYF; CDR3 DNA: TGCGCCAGCAGCCGAACATGGGCGGGGCGGTCCCCTCAAGAGACCCAGTACTTC
J gene: TRBJ1-1; V gene: TRBV5-1; clone size: once; D gene: -; CDR3 protein: CASSTDVGTEAFF; CDR3 DNA: TGCGCCAGCAGCACTGATGTGGGCACTGAAGCTTTCTTT
J gene: TRBJ2-5; V gene: TRBV6-5; clone size: -; D gene: -; CDR3 protein: CASSASDGPLETQYF; CDR3 DNA: TGTGCCAGCAGTGCTTCGGACGGTCCTCTCGAGACCCAGTACTTC
J gene: TRBJ2-7; V gene: TRBV6-6; clone size: -; D gene: -; CDR3 protein: CASSTGQTPSYEQYF; CDR3 DNA: TGTGCCAGCAGCACTGGCCAGACACCTTCCTACGAGCAGTACTTC
J gene: TRBJ1-6; V gene: TRBV16; clone size: -; D gene: -; CDR3 protein: CASSHGESPLHF; CDR3 DNA: TGTGCCAGCAGCCACGGGGAATCACCCCTCCACTTT
J gene: TRBJ2-2; V gene: TRBV25-1; clone size: -; D gene: -; CDR3 protein: CASSEVQDFDTGELFF; CDR3 DNA: TGTGCCAGCAGTGAAGTCCAGGACTTCGACACCGGGGAGCTGTTTTTT
J gene: TRBJ1-6; V gene: TRBV6-6; clone size: -; D gene: -; CDR3 protein: CASSAQGFNSPLHF; CDR3 DNA: TGTGCCAGCAGTGCACAGGGTTTTAATTCACCCCTCCACTTT
J gene: TRBJ2-2; V gene: TRBV19; clone size: -; D gene: -; CDR3 protein: CASYSGELFF; CDR3 DNA: TGTGCCAGTTATAGTGGGGAGCTGTTTTTT
J gene: TRBJ2-7; V gene: TRBV28; clone size: -; D gene: TRBD2; CDR3 protein: CASSLEGSGGRVYSYEQYF; CDR3 DNA: TGTGCCAGCAGTTTAGAGGGATCCGGCGGGAGGGTATACTCCTACGAGCAGTACTTC
J gene: TRBJ1-5; V gene: TRBV28; clone size: -; D gene: TRBD1; CDR3 protein: CASSLGQLGQPQHF; CDR3 DNA: TGTGCCAGCAGTTTGGGACAGTTAGGTCAGCCCCAGCATTTT
J gene: TRBJ1-1; V gene: TRBV9; clone size: -; D gene: -; CDR3 protein: CASSGLGYEAFF; CDR3 DNA: TGTGCCAGCAGTGGGTTGGGGTATGAAGCTTTCTTT
J gene: TRBJ2-7; V gene: TRBV2; clone size: -; D gene: TRBD2; CDR3 protein: CASSAGGTYEQYF; CDR3 DNA: TGTGCCAGCAGTGCGGGGGGAACCTACGAGCAGTACTTC
J gene: TRBJ2-1; V gene: TRBV6-6; clone size: few; D gene: -; CDR3 protein: CASSEADEQFF; CDR3 DNA: TGTGCCAGCAGTGAGGCCGATGAGCAGTTCTTC
J gene: TRBJ2-2; V gene: TRBV7-3; clone size: -; D gene: -; CDR3 protein: CASSNLNTGELFF; CDR3 DNA: TGTGCCAGCAGCAACCTTAACACCGGGGAGCTGTTTTTT
J gene: TRBJ2-1; V gene: TRBV29-1; clone size: -; D gene: -; CDR3 protein: CSVVLTNEQFF; CDR3 DNA: TGCAGCGTTGTACTTACTAATGAGCAGTTCTTC
J gene: TRBJ1-4; V gene: TRBV10-1; clone size: once; D gene: -; CDR3 protein: CASTDRINEKLFF; CDR3 DNA: TGCGCCAGCACGGACAGAATTAATGAAAAACTGTTTTTT
J gene: TRBJ2-2; V gene: TRBV27; clone size: -; D gene: -; CDR3 protein: CASFSGGGYTGELFF; CDR3 DNA: TGTGCCAGCTTTTCCGGGGGCGGTTACACCGGGGAGCTGTTTTTT
J gene: TRBJ2-7; V gene: TRBV10-1; clone size: medium-sized; D gene: -; CDR3 protein: CASRGHITYEQYF; CDR3 DNA: TGCGCCAGCAGGGGACACATCACCTACGAGCAGTACTTC
J gene: TRBJ2-5; V gene: TRBV9; clone size: -; D gene: TRBD2; CDR3 protein: CASSLRLAGEWETQYF; CDR3 DNA: TGTGCCAGCAGCTTAAGACTAGCGGGAGAGTGGGAGACCCAGTACTTC